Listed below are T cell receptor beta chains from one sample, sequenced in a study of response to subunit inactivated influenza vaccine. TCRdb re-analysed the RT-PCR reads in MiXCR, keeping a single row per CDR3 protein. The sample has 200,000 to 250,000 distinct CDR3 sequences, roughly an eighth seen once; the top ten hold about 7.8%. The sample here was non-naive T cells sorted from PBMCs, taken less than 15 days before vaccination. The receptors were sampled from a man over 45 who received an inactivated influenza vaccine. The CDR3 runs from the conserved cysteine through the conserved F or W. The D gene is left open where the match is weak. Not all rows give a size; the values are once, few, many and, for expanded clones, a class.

CDR3: CASRPQGLDNSPLHF; DNA: TGTGCCAGCAGACCCCAGGGTCTTGATAATTCACCCCTCCACTTT; J: TRBJ1-6; D: .; size: few; V: TRBV28
CDR3: CASSQEGGQAYGYTF; DNA: TGTGCCAGCAGCCAAGAAGGGGGACAGGCCTATGGCTACACCTTC; J: TRBJ1-2; D: TRBD1; size: few; V: TRBV4-2
CDR3: CASSLIGAGGELFF; DNA: TGTGCCAGCAGTTTAATAGGGGCGGGCGGGGAGCTGTTTTTT; J: TRBJ2-2; D: .; size: many; V: TRBV27
CDR3: CSASVGGPGMGQYF; DNA: TGCAGTGCTAGCGTCGGGGGCCCGGGGATGGGGCAGTATTTT; J: TRBJ2-3; D: .; size: once; V: TRBV20-1
CDR3: CASSPEGRGYTF; DNA: TGTGCCAGCAGCCCCGAGGGTCGAGGCTACACCTTC; J: TRBJ1-2; D: .; size: few; V: TRBV7-9
CDR3: CSARVGTTLPDQFF; DNA: TGCAGTGCTAGAGTAGGGACTACATTACCCGACCAGTTCTTC; J: TRBJ2-1; D: TRBD2; size: few; V: TRBV20-1
CDR3: CASSLGGSGTGELFF; DNA: TGCGCCAGCAGCTTGGGAGGGAGCGGCACCGGGGAGCTGTTTTTT; J: TRBJ2-2; D: .; size: few; V: TRBV5-1
CDR3: CASSLVGTRDNEQFF; DNA: TGTGCCAGCAGCTTAGTCGGGACTAGAGACAATGAGCAGTTCTTC; J: TRBJ2-1; D: TRBD2; size: .; V: TRBV7-8
CDR3: CASSGPRGQYF; DNA: TGTGCCAGCAGTGGGCCTCGGGGGCAGTACTTC; J: TRBJ2-7; D: .; size: .; V: TRBV28
CDR3: CATSETGRTPTYEQFF; DNA: TGTGCCACCAGTGAAACAGGGCGAACCCCTACCTATGAGCAGTTCTTC; J: TRBJ2-1; D: .; size: few; V: TRBV24-1
CDR3: CSAREVGRAAYNEQFF; DNA: TGCAGTGCTAGAGAAGTGGGGCGGGCCGCATACAATGAGCAGTTCTTC; J: TRBJ2-1; D: .; size: .; V: TRBV20-1
CDR3: CASSQLGQGPDTQYF; DNA: TGTGCCAGCAGCCAACTCGGACAGGGGCCAGATACGCAGTATTTT; J: TRBJ2-3; D: TRBD1; size: .; V: TRBV14
CDR3: CSVEFRDFAYEQYF; DNA: TGCAGCGTTGAATTTAGGGATTTTGCCTACGAGCAGTACTTC; J: TRBJ2-7; D: .; size: many; V: TRBV29-1
CDR3: CASSQVGLQGNTGELFF; DNA: TGTGCCAGCAGCCAAGTAGGCTTACAGGGTAACACCGGGGAGCTGTTTTTT; J: TRBJ2-2; D: .; size: many; V: TRBV4-2
CDR3: CASSHTGGSTEAFF; DNA: TGTGCCAGCAGCCATACGGGGGGATCCACTGAAGCTTTCTTT; J: TRBJ1-1; D: .; size: .; V: TRBV3-1
CDR3: CASSEEWGSNTEAFF; DNA: TGTGCCAGCAGTGAAGAGTGGGGAAGCAACACTGAAGCTTTCTTT; J: TRBJ1-1; D: .; size: few; V: TRBV6-1
CDR3: CSAHPTGSGRTNTQYF; DNA: TGCAGTGCGCACCCGACGGGGAGCGGGAGGACAAATACGCAGTATTTT; J: TRBJ2-3; D: TRBD2; size: few; V: TRBV20-1
CDR3: CASSLRTGGWTEAFF; DNA: TGTGCCAGCAGTCTAAGGACAGGGGGATGGACTGAAGCTTTCTTT; J: TRBJ1-1; D: TRBD1; size: .; V: TRBV27
CDR3: CASSPSSGSRIQYF; DNA: TGTGCCAGCAGTCCCTCTAGCGGGAGCCGGATTCAGTACTTC; J: TRBJ2-4; D: TRBD2; size: many; V: TRBV27
CDR3: CASSSRFRDKGHYEQYF; DNA: TGTGCCAGCAGCTCACGTTTCCGGGACAAGGGCCACTACGAGCAGTACTTC; J: TRBJ2-7; D: .; size: few; V: TRBV6-2/TRBV6-3
CDR3: CASSLAAGGSADTQYF; DNA: TGTGCCAGCAGCTTAGCTGCAGGGGGCTCCGCAGATACGCAGTATTTT; J: TRBJ2-3; D: TRBD1; size: .; V: TRBV7-2
CDR3: CASSPRTQETQYF; DNA: TGTGCCAGCAGCCCAAGGACCCAAGAGACCCAGTACTTC; J: TRBJ2-5; D: .; size: many; V: TRBV7-2
CDR3: CSASRDRGSFSGNEQFF; DNA: TGCAGTGCGTCCCGGGACAGGGGGAGTTTTTCGGGCAATGAGCAGTTCTTC; J: TRBJ2-1; D: TRBD1; size: .; V: TRBV20-1
CDR3: CASSLNNYNEQFF; DNA: TGTGCCAGCAGTTTAAACAACTACAATGAGCAGTTCTTC; J: TRBJ2-1; D: .; size: .; V: TRBV12-3/TRBV12-4
CDR3: CASSVQGAGRQPQHF; DNA: TGTGCCAGTAGTGTACAGGGGGCCGGTCGGCAGCCCCAGCATTTT; J: TRBJ1-5; D: TRBD1; size: .; V: TRBV19
CDR3: CSAPPAGGLETQYF; DNA: TGCAGTGCCCCACCGGCGGGGGGACTTGAGACCCAGTACTTC; J: TRBJ2-5; D: TRBD2; size: .; V: TRBV20-1
CDR3: CASSESYTGELFF; DNA: TGCGCCAGCAGTGAGTCCTACACCGGGGAGCTGTTTTTT; J: TRBJ2-2; D: .; size: many; V: TRBV10-1
CDR3: CSALLPVNQPQHF; DNA: TGCAGTGCTCTGCTACCGGTAAATCAGCCCCAGCATTTT; J: TRBJ1-5; D: .; size: .; V: TRBV20-1
CDR3: CASSSVSGTYEQYF; DNA: TGCGCCAGCAGCTCCGTTAGCGGGACCTACGAGCAGTACTTC; J: TRBJ2-7; D: TRBD2; size: few; V: TRBV4-3
CDR3: CSVGGARADTQYF; DNA: TGCAGTGTGGGGGGGGCCAGGGCAGATACGCAGTATTTT; J: TRBJ2-3; D: .; size: .; V: TRBV20-1
CDR3: CASSLPGLGNQPQHF; DNA: TGTGCCAGCTCCTTGCCGGGACTCGGCAATCAGCCCCAGCATTTT; J: TRBJ1-5; D: .; size: many; V: TRBV6-1
CDR3: CSAKRTSGVETQYF; DNA: TGCAGTGCGAAACGGACTAGCGGGGTAGAGACCCAGTACTTC; J: TRBJ2-5; D: TRBD2; size: .; V: TRBV20-1
CDR3: CAISPRGGQETGELFF; DNA: TGTGCCATCAGTCCGCGGGGGGGCCAGGAGACCGGGGAGCTGTTTTTT; J: TRBJ2-2; D: TRBD2; size: .; V: TRBV10-3
CDR3: CPSSLGVWSGRRRGETQYF; DNA: TGCCCCAGCAGCTTAGGGGTGTGGAGCGGGAGGAGGAGAGGAGAGACCCAGTACTTC; J: TRBJ2-5; D: TRBD2; size: .; V: TRBV11-2
CDR3: CASSPGQNEKLFF; DNA: TGTGCCAGCTCCCCGGGGCAAAATGAAAAACTGTTTTTT; J: TRBJ1-4; D: .; size: .; V: TRBV18
CDR3: CASSLQGASLNEQFF; DNA: TGTGCCAGCAGCTTACAGGGGGCGAGCCTCAATGAGCAGTTCTTC; J: TRBJ2-1; D: TRBD1; size: few; V: TRBV11-3
CDR3: CASKAIVGTRLTDTQYF; DNA: TGTGCCAGCAAGGCAATCGTAGGGACTAGACTCACAGATACGCAGTATTTT; J: TRBJ2-3; D: TRBD2; size: many; V: TRBV2
CDR3: CASSVETLSGNTIYF; DNA: TGTGCCAGCAGTGTGGAGACACTTTCTGGAAACACCATATATTTT; J: TRBJ1-3; D: .; size: many; V: TRBV2
CDR3: CASSPPGLAGGQQFF; DNA: TGTGCCAGTAGTCCACCGGGACTAGCGGGAGGCCAGCAGTTCTTC; J: TRBJ2-1; D: TRBD2; size: few; V: TRBV19
CDR3: CASSRRDTGDPYEQYF; DNA: TGCGCCAGCAGTCGACGGGACACGGGGGACCCCTACGAGCAGTACTTC; J: TRBJ2-7; D: .; size: .; V: TRBV23-1
CDR3: CASSDSVRGAYEQYF; DNA: TGTGCCAGCAGTGATTCGGTCAGGGGGGCCTACGAGCAGTACTTC; J: TRBJ2-7; D: .; size: .; V: TRBV25-1
CDR3: CASSLSEGSYRYTF; DNA: TGTGCCAGCAGCTTATCCGAGGGGTCCTACCGCTACACCTTC; J: TRBJ1-2; D: .; size: many; V: TRBV7-2
CDR3: CASSPPIAGGWNEQFF; DNA: TGTGCCAGCAGCCCGCCCATAGCGGGAGGGTGGAATGAGCAGTTCTTC; J: TRBJ2-1; D: TRBD2; size: once; V: TRBV7-9
CDR3: CASSLDRRRTGELFF; DNA: TGCGCCAGCAGCTTGGACAGGCGACGCACCGGGGAGCTGTTTTTT; J: TRBJ2-2; D: .; size: few; V: TRBV5-1
CDR3: CASSGGDRTSTEAFF; DNA: TGTGCCAGCAGCGGAGGGGACAGAACTAGCACTGAAGCTTTCTTT; J: TRBJ1-1; D: TRBD1; size: .; V: TRBV9
CDR3: CASRTGLNYGYTF; DNA: TGTGCCAGCAGGACAGGGTTGAACTATGGCTACACCTTC; J: TRBJ1-2; D: TRBD1; size: few; V: TRBV28
CDR3: CASSLGTSGGSGELFF; DNA: TGCGCCAGCAGTCTTGGGACTAGCGGGGGATCCGGGGAGCTGTTTTTT; J: TRBJ2-2; D: TRBD2; size: few; V: TRBV10-2
CDR3: CASSGREQPQHF; DNA: TGTGCCAGCAGTGGGAGGGAACAGCCCCAGCATTTT; J: TRBJ1-5; D: .; size: .; V: TRBV7-9
CDR3: CASSFGTAVNQPQHF; DNA: TGTGCCAGCAGTTTCGGGACAGCCGTAAATCAGCCCCAGCATTTT; J: TRBJ1-5; D: TRBD1; size: many; V: TRBV28
CDR3: CASSRAGRGYEQYF; DNA: TGTGCCAGCAGTCGCGCGGGAAGGGGCTACGAGCAGTACTTC; J: TRBJ2-7; D: .; size: few; V: TRBV7-9